Following are 7 T cell receptor beta chains from one sample sequenced in a study of blood T cell repertoires in COVID-19 (dated by TCRdb to about 2020). Libraries were built with the immunoSEQ multiplex PCR assay. Entries here come from immuneACCESS through TCRdb and include only in-frame sequences with V and J called. Some clones fail to appear in such tables; in the studies checked, an unresolved V gene covers under half of the shortfall, and the cause of the remainder is unknown. In all, the sample holds fewer than 120,000 clones, and 70% to 90% of those were seen once. Around 4.4% of the sample goes to the ten largest clones. The specimen sequenced was peripheral blood. These receptors all stem from a human donor in a cohort sampled during active COVID-19.

This clone has just one count. The J gene is TRBJ1-5, the V gene TRBV6-1, with 8 positions matching TRBD1. Unmatched junction bases numbered 8, after V lost 0 bases and J lost 4 bases. The CDR3 contains 17 residues. CDR1 is MNHNS and CDR2 is SASEGT in the germline V gene. CDR3 protein: CASSEAVGTGTNQPQHF. The CDR3 nucleotides read TGTGCCAGCAGTGAAGCGGTAGGGACAGGTACTAATCAGCCCCAGCATTTT.

This rearrangement joins TRBV5-4 to TRBJ1-1; 11 bases are shared with TRBD1. Germline assignment: CDR1 SGHNT and CDR2 YYREEE (reference sequence). V lost 7 bases and J lost 0; bases outside the gene matches: 11. This CDR3 is built from 17 residues. CDR3 residues: CASRIGTGGTMNTEAFF. The CDR3 coding sequence is TGTGCCAGCCGCATTGGGACAGGGGGGACCATGAACACTGAAGCTTTCTTT. The full variable domain, completed using reference TRBV5-4 and TRBJ1-1, is ETGVTQSPTHLIKTRGQQVTLRCSSQSGHNTVSWYQQALGQGPQFIFQYYREEENGRGNFPPRFSGLQFPNYSSELNVNALELDDSALYLCASRIGTGGTMNTEAFFGQGTRLTVV.

The V call is TRBV19, the J call TRBJ1-1; D gene unclear. The CDR3 spans 17 residues. CDR1 and CDR2 from the germline V gene are LNHDA and SQIVND (reference sequence). V lost 1 base and J 4 bases, leaving 19 bases between the germline ends. As DNA, the CDR3 is TGTGCCAGTAGTATAGCACAAACGGGGTGGGGAAGCACTGAAGCTTTCTTT. It codes for CASSIAQTGWGSTEAFF.

V usage is TRBV5-1 and J usage is TRBJ2-5, with TRBD1 matching over 7 bases. CDR1 and CDR2 (germline): SGHRS, YFSETQ. The CDR3 is made up of 17 amino acids. Losses at the gene ends were 2 bases for V and 1 base for J; bases not matched to a gene: 11. CDR3 sequence (DNA): TGCGCCAGCAGCTTACAGGGGACACGAGGGAGCCAAGAGACCCAGTACTTC. This codes for CASSLQGTRGSQETQYF.

The chain has TRBV3-1 (or the pseudogene TRBV3-2) and TRBJ2-1; D possibly corresponds to TRBD2 (6 bases). The V end lost 10 bases, the J end lost 10 bases, and 14 bases lay between the germline ends. The CDR3 is made up of 11 amino acids. Germline V lookup: CDR1 LGHDT, CDR2 YNNKEL (reference sequence). As DNA, the CDR3 is TGTGCCATCGGAAGTGGGGGGGAGCAGTTCTTC. Its protein is CAIGSGGEQFF.

The V gene is TRBV19, the J gene TRBJ1-6; TRBD1 might be the D (6 bases). From germline, CDR1 is LNHDA and CDR2 SQIVND (reference sequence). The CDR3 totals 16 residues. Trimming stripped 6 bases from V and 7 bases from J, with 19 bases between. CDR3 bases: TGTGCCAGTAGCCAGACAGGCGTCCAGGTGAATTCACCCCTCCACTTT. Protein product: CASSQTGVQVNSPLHF.

The chain carries TRBV5-5 and TRBJ2-7; D possibly corresponds to TRBD1 (6 bases). Germline values: CDR1 SGHKS, CDR2 YYEKEE (reference sequence). The CDR3 extends over 12 amino acids. Between the trimmed V and J ends, which lost 2 bases and 9 bases, there was a span of 12 bases. The CDR3 is CASSFDRFAQYF. DNA for the CDR3: TGTGCCAGCAGCTTCGACAGGTTCGCGCAGTACTTC.